These 30 T cell receptor beta chains originate from one sample sequenced in a study of response to subunit inactivated influenza vaccine. A single record per CDR3 protein comes from TCRdb applying MiXCR to the RT-PCR reads. The table has about 580,000 distinct CDR3 sequences, 12% to 15% seen once; the top ten hold roughly 10%. The material was PBMCs from blood, obtained 11 to 12 days after vaccination. These receptors originate from a man in his fifties or sixties who received an inactivated influenza vaccine.

The sample holds many counts of this clonotype. The chain recombines TRBV12-3 or TRBV12-4 with TRBJ1-5, with D tentatively TRBD1 (5 bases). The CDR3 spans 16 residues. V was shortened by 7 bases and J by 4 bases, with 20 bases between the two germline ends. This CDR3 is CASTPPGGRANQPQHF. CDR3 sequence (DNA): TGTGCCAGCACCCCTCCCGGGGGGAGGGCAAATCAGCCCCAGCATTTT.

V gene TRBV28 combines with J gene TRBJ2-3, with D perhaps matching TRBD1 (6 bases). This CDR3 contains 16 residues. Trimming took 5 bases from V and 2 from J, leaving 17 bases between them. Germline-derived CDR1 and CDR2 are MDHEN and SYDVKM. The CDR3 sequence: CASSLMKTGPTDTQYF. In nucleotides, the CDR3 is TGTGCCAGCAGTCTAATGAAGACAGGCCCCACAGATACGCAGTATTTT.

This clonotype was seen at least ten times. The V gene is TRBV5-1, the J gene TRBJ1-1, with D tentatively TRBD1 (5 bases). V gave up 0 bases and J gave up 4 bases, with 7 bases separating them. This CDR3 has 13 amino acids. Germline-derived CDR1 and CDR2 are SGHRS and YFSETQ. CDR3 loop: CASSLDGGTEAFF. The DNA of the CDR3 is TGCGCCAGCAGCTTGGATGGGGGCACTGAAGCTTTCTTT.

This clonotype has more than one count but fewer than ten. This sequence joins TRBV6-1 and TRBJ1-2; tentative D call: TRBD1 (5 bases). This CDR3 is 14 amino acids long. V shed 6 bases and J shed 8 bases, with 19 bases lying between them. Germline V gene sequence: CDR1 MNHNS, CDR2 SASEGT. CDR3 amino acids: CASRLQGGARGYTF. CDR3 coding DNA: TGTGCCAGCAGGCTCCAGGGAGGGGCTCGCGGCTACACCTTC.

This clonotype was observed a few times. V and J are TRBV11-2 and TRBJ2-7; D remains unclear. The germline V gene encodes CDR1 SGHAT and CDR2 FQNNGV. V dropped 0 bases and J dropped 0 bases, with 9 bases sitting between them. The CDR3 is 15 residues long. The CDR3 nucleotides read TGTGCCAGCAGCTTAGAAGCCCCTCTCTCCTACGAGCAGTACTTC. Translated: CASSLEAPLSYEQYF.

This chain links TRBV6-2 or TRBV6-3 with TRBJ2-4; 7 bases map to TRBD2. Unmatched junction bases numbered 0, after V lost 0 bases and J lost 7 bases. CDR1 is MNHEY and CDR2 is SVGEGT in the germline V gene. This CDR3 spans 13 amino acids. Written as DNA, the CDR3 is TGTGCCAGCAGTTACTCGGGGGGGAACATTCAGTACTTC. Translating it yields CASSYSGGNIQYF.

The chain links TRBV7-9 to TRBJ1-6, with a possible D match to TRBD1 (6 bases). The germline V gene encodes CDR1 SEHNR and CDR2 FQNEAQ (reference sequence). The length of the CDR3 is 17 residues. Deletions cut 5 bases from V and 6 bases from J, with 20 bases between. The CDR3 sequence: CASSPLRQARSNSPLHF. Written as DNA, the CDR3 is TGTGCCAGCAGCCCACTCCGACAGGCCCGCTCTAATTCACCCCTCCACTTT.

Only a few counts were recorded for this clonotype. The chain uses TRBV25-1 and TRBJ2-7; 9 bases are a match to TRBD1. J was trimmed by 0 bases and V by 8 bases; bases with no gene match: 8. The germline CDR1 and CDR2 sequences are MGHDK and SYGVNS. The CDR3 is 15 residues long. CDR3 DNA: TGTGCCAGCGGGGGACAGGGCTTTTACTCCTACGAGCAGTACTTC. Protein product: CASGGQGFYSYEQYF.

CDR3 region: CASSTQGSYNEQFF. Here the CDR3 DNA reads TGTGCCAGCAGTACACAAGGGTCCTACAATGAGCAGTTCTTC. The genes are TRBV28 and TRBJ2-1; D remains ambiguous. V lost 5 bases and J lost 1, with 9 bases in between. This CDR3 is 14 amino acids long. CDR1 MDHEN and CDR2 SYDVKM come from the germline V gene.

This clonotype appeared a few times. The rearrangement joins TRBV20-1 to TRBJ2-7; a possible D gene is TRBD1 (6 bases). The CDR3 contains 13 residues. The V gene's germline CDR1 is DFQATT and CDR2 SNEGSKA (reference sequence). Between the trimmed V and J ends, which lost 6 bases and 7 bases, there was a span of 19 bases. CDR3 coding DNA: TGCAGTGCCCCGGGCCTCCAGGGGTGGGAGCAGTACTTC. Translation: CSAPGLQGWEQYF.

The chain carries TRBV29-1 and TRBJ2-3; D is possibly TRBD2 (5 bases). Per the germline V gene, CDR1 is SQVTM and CDR2 is ANQGSEA. This CDR3 is 13 amino acids long. V lost 4 bases to trimming and J lost 2 bases, with 10 bases between them. The CDR3 spells CSVVRTFTDTQYF. The CDR3 DNA is TGCAGCGTTGTTCGGACTTTCACAGATACGCAGTATTTT.

The CDR3 region is CASSVAQSRNEQFF. The CDR3 DNA follows: TGTGCCAGCAGTGTAGCTCAGAGTAGAAATGAGCAGTTCTTC. The chain is built from TRBV2 and TRBJ2-1, with no clear D. V was pared by 4 bases and J by 7 bases, with 14 bases between. Germline values: CDR1 SNHLY, CDR2 FYNNEI. The CDR3 has 14 residues.

V usage is TRBV19 and J usage is TRBJ2-1; D ambiguous. The ends were cut back, 3 bases at V and 13 bases at J, with 13 bases in the middle. This CDR3 contains 12 residues. Germline CDR1 is LNHDA and CDR2 is SQIVND (reference sequence). CDR3 amino acids: CASSMGPGPQFF. The CDR3 DNA is TGTGCCAGTAGTATGGGTCCGGGTCCTCAGTTCTTC.

The V call is TRBV18, the J call TRBJ2-5, with 7 bases aligning to TRBD2. Germline CDR1 reads KGHSH; CDR2 reads LQKENI. V gave up 2 bases and J gave up 0 bases; unmatched junction bases: 3. The CDR3 spans 15 residues. This chain's CDR3 is CASSPTAGYQETQYF. The CDR3 coding sequence is TGTGCCAGCTCACCAACAGCGGGGTACCAAGAGACCCAGTACTTC.

Only a few counts were recorded for this clonotype. This chain connects TRBV9 to TRBJ1-2, with TRBD1 identical over 10 bases. The CDR3 contains 15 residues. Germline assignment: CDR1 SGDLS and CDR2 YYNGEE. V lost 4 bases to trimming and J lost 5 bases; unmatched junction nucleotides: 8. The CDR3, as DNA: TGTGCCAGCAGCAAAGGACAGGGGGTCCCTTATGGCTACACCTTC. This encodes CASSKGQGVPYGYTF.

This chain links TRBV7-9 with TRBJ1-2; D gene unclear. The CDR3 is 14 residues long. The V and J ends lost 1 base and 8 bases respectively, with 14 bases between them. The germline V gene encodes CDR1 SEHNR and CDR2 FQNEAQ (reference sequence). CDR3 sequence: CASSLGGALGGYTF. For the CDR3, the DNA is TGTGCCAGCAGCTTAGGAGGCGCGCTAGGCGGCTACACCTTC.

Notes on this clonotype: At one boundary the junction diverges from the germline segment, which might be a read error. The rearrangement joins TRBV28 to TRBJ2-1, with D hard to call. Germline loops: CDR1 MDHEN, CDR2 SYDVKM. The CDR3 totals 11 residues. CDR3 bases: TGTGCCAGTCTTACTTACAGTGAGCAGTTCTTC. Translated: CASLTYSEQFF.

This sequence joins TRBV4-3 and TRBJ2-6; D is unclear. CDR3 length: 11 amino acids. CDR1 is LGHNA, CDR2 YSLEER, per germline. Trimming stripped 4 bases from V and 5 bases from J, with 0 bases between. The CDR3: CASSRANVLTF. DNA for the CDR3: TGCGCCAGCAGCCGGGCCAACGTCCTGACTTTC.

This clonotype has a handful of counts. The V call is TRBV11-2, the J call TRBJ1-1; no firm D call. Germline CDR1 is SGHAT and CDR2 is FQNNGV. This CDR3 is 14 amino acids long. V was clipped by 3 bases and J by 7 bases, with 15 bases between them. In DNA form, the CDR3 reads TGTGCCAGCAGCTTGGGCGGGTTGGTTGGTGAAGCTTTCTTT. It translates to CASSLGGLVGEAFF.

This sequence joins TRBV9 and TRBJ2-7, with TRBD2 as a possible D gene (6 bases). Trimming took 3 bases from V and 0 from J, leaving 10 bases between them. This CDR3 region has 14 residues. Germline V gene sequence: CDR1 SGDLS, CDR2 YYNGEE. This chain's CDR3 is CASSAATSSYEQYF. CDR3 sequence (DNA): TGTGCCAGCAGCGCAGCGACTAGCTCCTACGAGCAGTACTTC.

This clonotype appeared a few times. The chain joins TRBV5-1 to TRBJ2-2; possibly TRBD1 for D (6 bases). CDR1 SGHRS and CDR2 YFSETQ come from the germline V gene. Trimming left V 4 bases short and J 1 base short, with 11 bases between. This CDR3 has 15 amino acids. CDR3 loop: CASSREGQNTGELFF. CDR3 DNA sequence: TGCGCCAGCAGCAGAGAGGGACAGAACACCGGGGAGCTGTTTTTT.

The gene calls are TRBV12-3 or TRBV12-4 and TRBJ1-6, with D unresolved. Trimming removed 3 bases at V and 9 bases at J, with 9 bases between. The CDR3 totals 13 residues. In nucleotides, the CDR3 is TGTGCCAGCAGTTTCACCCAGGCTTCACCCCTCCACTTT. Translation: CASSFTQASPLHF.

This clonotype appeared a few times. The gene calls are TRBV29-1 and TRBJ1-2; 7 positions agree with TRBD1. The V gene end was trimmed by 4 bases and the J gene end by 1 base; junction bases not matched to a gene: 9. The CDR3 consists of 15 residues. Germline CDR1 reads SQVTM; CDR2 reads ANQGSEA. Written as DNA, the CDR3 is TGCAGCGTTGTAGGACAGGTGGGGCGTAACTATGGCTACACCTTC. As protein: CSVVGQVGRNYGYTF.

The sample holds many counts of this clonotype. J is TRBJ2-3 and V is TRBV20-1, with 7 nucleotides matching TRBD1. The CDR3 consists of 13 residues. The V gene end was trimmed by 6 bases and the J gene end by 0 bases; junction bases not matched to a gene: 3. Germline V gene data show CDR1 as DFQATT and CDR2 as SNEGSKA (reference sequence). The CDR3 region is CSAGDSSTDTQYF. DNA for the CDR3: TGCAGTGCGGGGGACAGCAGCACAGATACGCAGTATTTT.

J is TRBJ2-1 and V is TRBV11-1; TRBD1 matches at 10 bases. The CDR3 is 18 residues long. The V gene's germline CDR1 is SGHAT and CDR2 FQDESV (reference sequence). J was trimmed by 2 bases and V by 4 bases; bases with no gene match: 11. The DNA for the CDR3 is TGTGCCAGCAGCTCGGTTATCGGGACAGGGGTTGCCTACAATGAGCAGTTCTTC. Translating gives CASSSVIGTGVAYNEQFF.

This chain joins TRBV11-1 and TRBJ2-3, with 10 bases fitting TRBD1. The V gene's germline CDR1 is SGHAT and CDR2 FQDESV (reference sequence). Trimming removed 5 bases from V and 6 bases from J; junction bases left unmatched: 17. There are 18 residues in the CDR3. CDR3 sequence reads: CASSVSYSWTGGMDTQYF. The CDR3 nucleotides are TGTGCCAGCAGCGTTAGTTATTCGTGGACAGGGGGAATGGATACGCAGTATTTT.

The genes are TRBV30 and TRBJ2-3; D might be TRBD1 (6 bases). There are 18 residues in the CDR3. In germline, CDR1 is GTSNPN, CDR2 SVGIG (reference sequence). V was cut by 1 base and J by 0 bases, with 20 bases left in between. This CDR3 reads CAWSDLTPRQASTDTQYF. The CDR3 DNA follows: TGTGCCTGGAGTGATCTGACCCCACGACAGGCGAGCACAGATACGCAGTATTTT. The whole variable domain, filled in from reference TRBV30 and TRBJ2-3, reads SQTIHQWPATLVQPVGSPLSLECTVEGTSNPNLYWYRQAAGRGLQLLFYSVGIGQISSEVPQNLSASRPQDRQFILSSKKLLLSDSGFYLCAWSDLTPRQASTDTQYFGPGTRLTVL.

This clonotype was seen a few times. V gene TRBV6-2 or TRBV6-3 combines with J gene TRBJ2-2, with 7 bases aligning to TRBD2. V lost 2 bases and J lost 8; bases outside the gene matches: 11. Germline loops: CDR1 MNHEY, CDR2 SVGEGT. The CDR3 is 16 residues long. The CDR3 region has the DNA TGTGCCAGCAGTTACGGGGGTCTAGCGGCTGCTGGGGAGCTGTTTTTT. As protein: CASSYGGLAAAGELFF.

This clonotype came up many times. The V call is TRBV12-3 or TRBV12-4, the J call TRBJ2-7; D unresolved. Trimming removed 6 bases from V and 0 bases from J, with 12 bases in between. The CDR3 extends over 14 amino acids. In nucleotides, the CDR3 is TGTGCCAGCAGGGCGGTAGGGAACTCCTACGAGCAGTACTTC. Translation gives CASRAVGNSYEQYF.

The chain uses TRBV15 and TRBJ2-1; D is unresolved. The CDR3 sequence is 12 residues long. Deletions cut 1 base from V and 6 bases from J, with 4 bases between. Germline V gene sequence: CDR1 LNHNV, CDR2 YYDKDF (reference sequence). In nucleotides, the CDR3 is TGTGCCACCAGCAGAGCCAGCAATGAGCAGTTCTTC. Its protein product is CATSRASNEQFF.